Presented here are 9 T cell receptor beta chains from one specimen sequenced in a study of cytomegalovirus exposure and HLA in healthy donors (dated 2017 in TCRdb). Library preparation used the immunoSEQ multiplex PCR assay. For the multiplex PCR, a mixture combining 60 forward primers for TCR Vbeta segments and 13 reverse primers for TCR Jbeta segments was used. In its TCRdb copy, this immuneACCESS table keeps in-frame sequences only and misses some clones. Where compared with another copy, unresolved V genes explain less than half of these, and the others have no known cause. Here the sample has about 59,000 clones; roughly 84% occur a single time. The ten largest make up 1.5% to 2% of the sample. The sequenced sample was PBMCs. The receptors come from a human donor in good health.

V usage is TRBV29-1 and J usage is TRBJ1-6; D call uncertain. V gave up 2 bases and J gave up 7 bases, with 9 bases separating them. The CDR3 is 13 amino acids. CDR1 and CDR2 from the germline V gene are SQVTM and ANQGSEA. DNA of the CDR3: TGCAGCGTTGAAATTAGCCCCAATTCACCCCTCCACTTT. It translates to CSVEISPNSPLHF. Full variable domain (remainder filled in from reference TRBV29-1 and TRBJ1-6): SAVISQKPSRDICQRGTSLTIQCQVDSQVTMMFWYRQQPGQSLTLIATANQGSEATYESGFVIDKFPISRPNLTFSTLTVSNMSPEDSSIYLCSVEISPNSPLHFGNGTRLTVT.

This clone has just a few counts. This chain joins TRBV4-1 and TRBJ1-2; 7 positions match TRBD1. The trim removed 9 bases at V and 8 bases at J, leaving 12 bases unmatched. Germline CDR1 reads MGHRA; CDR2 reads YSYEKL. This CDR3 spans 13 amino acids. The CDR3 spells CASANRDSWGYTF. For the CDR3, the DNA is TGCGCCAGTGCCAACCGGGACAGCTGGGGCTACACCTTC.

The rearrangement uses TRBV7-8 and TRBJ1-2, with a weak D call TRBD1 (5 bases). The CDR3 is made up of 15 amino acids. Trimming cost V 5 bases and J 1 base, with 14 bases left between them. The germline gives CDR1 SGHVS, CDR2 FQNEAQ. For the CDR3, the DNA is TGTGCCAGCAGCCCCTGGACATACAATAACTATGGCTACACCTTC. It yields the protein CASSPWTYNNYGYTF.

The chain links TRBV6-5 to TRBJ2-7; TRBD2 might be the D (6 bases). Germline CDR1 reads MNHEY; CDR2 reads SVGAGI. CDR3 length equals 10 residues. Trimming shortened V by 8 bases and J by 10 bases, and 12 bases separated the two germline ends. CDR3 in DNA: TGTGCCAGCGGGCGGGGTTTACAGTACTTC. Its protein product is CASGRGLQYF.

V is TRBV5-1 and J is TRBJ2-5; possibly TRBD2 for D (5 bases). The CDR3 extends over 14 amino acids. V was shortened by 0 bases and J by 5 bases, with 11 bases between the two germline ends. Germline CDR1 reads SGHRS; CDR2 reads YFSETQ. The CDR3 nucleotides read TGCGCCAGCAGCTTGGGTGGGAGTAGGGAGACCCAGTACTTC. Translated, it gives CASSLGGSRETQYF.

CDR3 sequence (DNA): TGTGCCAGTAGTATAGCGGCAGGTAAAGAGACCCAGTACTTC. This gives the protein CASSIAAGKETQYF. The chain employs TRBV19 and TRBJ2-5; D unclear. This CDR3 has 14 amino acids. Trimming left V 1 base short and J 3 bases short, with 9 bases between. Germline loops: CDR1 LNHDA, CDR2 SQIVND (reference sequence).

This sequence joins TRBV28 and TRBJ2-2, with a tentative D call TRBD2 (6 bases). The CDR3 consists of 14 residues. The V gene's germline CDR1 is MDHEN and CDR2 SYDVKM. V gave up 8 bases and J gave up 0 bases, with 10 bases separating them. The CDR3 protein is CASGGPSNTGELFF. The CDR3 bases are TGTGCCAGCGGAGGGCCTTCGAACACCGGGGAGCTGTTTTTT. Drawing the rest from reference TRBV28 and TRBJ2-2, the complete variable domain is DVKVTQSSRYLVKRTGEKVFLECVQDMDHENMFWYRQDPGLGLRLIYFSYDVKMKEKGDIPEGYSVSREKKERFSLILESASTNQTSMYLCASGGPSNTGELFFGEGSRLTVL.

The rearrangement uses TRBV7-6 and TRBJ1-2; TRBD1 aligns across 8 bases. The CDR3 sequence is 15 residues long. Germline CDR1 and CDR2: SGHVS and FNYEAQ. V lost 5 bases to trimming and J lost 0 bases; unmatched junction nucleotides: 5. The CDR3 DNA sequence: TGTGCCAGCAGCCCCGGGACAGGCCCTAACTATGGCTACACCTTC. This sequence encodes CASSPGTGPNYGYTF.

The chain couples TRBV29-1 to TRBJ1-5; 9 bases are a match to TRBD1. Losses at the gene ends were 4 bases for V and 7 bases for J; bases not matched to a gene: 2. The CDR3 spans 12 residues. Germline V gives CDR1 SQVTM, CDR2 ANQGSEA. In nucleotides, the CDR3 is TGCAGCGTTGTGGACAGGGGCCAGCCCCAGCATTTT. It is translated as CSVVDRGQPQHF.